This T cell receptor (beta chain) was obtained from a study of blood T cell repertoires in COVID-19. Study as a whole: Italy, Spain and the United States were the sources of the convalescent and acute COVID-19 samples.

Sequencing was performed with immunoSEQ multiplex PCR; in TCRdb, only in-frame clones are kept and a portion is missing. The sample has approximately 340,000 clones, roughly 86% seen once. The CDR3 covers 14 residues. V trimming: 6 bases; J trimming: 3 bases; junction bases outside the gene matches: 8. Looked up from germline, CDR1 is MNHEY and CDR2 is SVGEGT. The material sequenced was peripheral blood. This chain uses TRBV6-2 or TRBV6-3 with TRBJ2-7, with 7 bases aligning to TRBD2. The origin of this receptor is a man younger than 40 with COVID-19, enrolled during active disease. CDR3 protein: CASSPPGGGYEQYF. The CDR3 bases are TGTGCCAGCAGCCCCCCGGGGGGAGGCTACGAGCAGTACTTC.